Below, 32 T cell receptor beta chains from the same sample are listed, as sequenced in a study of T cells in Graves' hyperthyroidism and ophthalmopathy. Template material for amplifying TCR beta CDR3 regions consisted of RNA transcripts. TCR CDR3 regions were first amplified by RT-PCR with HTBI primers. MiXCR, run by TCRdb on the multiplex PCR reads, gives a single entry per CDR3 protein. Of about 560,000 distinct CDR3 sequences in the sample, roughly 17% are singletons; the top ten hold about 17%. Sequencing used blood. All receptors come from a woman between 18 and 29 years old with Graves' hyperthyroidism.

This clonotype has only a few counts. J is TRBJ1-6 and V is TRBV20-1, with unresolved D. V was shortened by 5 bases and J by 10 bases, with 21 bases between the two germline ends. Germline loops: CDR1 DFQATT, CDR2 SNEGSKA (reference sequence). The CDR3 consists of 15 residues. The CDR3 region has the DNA TGCAGTGCTCCCAGAGGTCGCCGTCTAGAGTCACCCCTCCACTTT. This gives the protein CSAPRGRRLESPLHF.

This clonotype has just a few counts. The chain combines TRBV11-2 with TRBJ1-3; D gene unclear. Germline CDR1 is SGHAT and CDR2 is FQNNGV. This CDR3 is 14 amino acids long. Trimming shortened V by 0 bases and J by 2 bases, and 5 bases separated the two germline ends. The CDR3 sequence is CASSLDGTGNTIYF. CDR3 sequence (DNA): TGTGCCAGCAGCTTAGACGGGACTGGAAACACCATATATTTT.

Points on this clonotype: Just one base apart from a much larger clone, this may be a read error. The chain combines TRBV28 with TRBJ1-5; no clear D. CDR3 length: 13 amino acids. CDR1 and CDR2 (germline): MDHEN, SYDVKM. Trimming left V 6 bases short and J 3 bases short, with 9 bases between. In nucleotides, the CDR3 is TGTGCCAGCAGCCGGTATTACAATCAGCCCCAGCATTTT. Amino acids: CASSRYYNQPQHF.

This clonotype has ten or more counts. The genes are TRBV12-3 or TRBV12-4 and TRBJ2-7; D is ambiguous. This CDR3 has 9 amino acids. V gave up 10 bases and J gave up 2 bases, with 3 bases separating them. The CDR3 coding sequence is TGTGCCAACCCCTACGAGCAGTACTTC. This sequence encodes CANPYEQYF.

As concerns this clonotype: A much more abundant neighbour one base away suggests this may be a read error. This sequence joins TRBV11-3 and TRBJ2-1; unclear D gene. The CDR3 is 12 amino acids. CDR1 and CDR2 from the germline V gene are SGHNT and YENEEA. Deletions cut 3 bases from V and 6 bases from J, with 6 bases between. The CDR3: CASSFSCNEQFF. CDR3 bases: TGTGCCAGCAGCTTCTCGTGCAATGAGCAGTTCTTC.

The CDR3 spells CASSRRDSLGETQYF. The CDR3 DNA sequence: TGTGCCAGCAGCCGACGGGACAGTTTGGGGGAGACCCAGTACTTC. The chain combines TRBV3-1 with TRBJ2-5; TRBD1 matches 7 bases. Germline values: CDR1 LGHDT, CDR2 YNNKEL (reference sequence). This CDR3 has 15 residues. Losses at the gene ends were 4 bases for V and 5 bases for J; bases not matched to a gene: 10.

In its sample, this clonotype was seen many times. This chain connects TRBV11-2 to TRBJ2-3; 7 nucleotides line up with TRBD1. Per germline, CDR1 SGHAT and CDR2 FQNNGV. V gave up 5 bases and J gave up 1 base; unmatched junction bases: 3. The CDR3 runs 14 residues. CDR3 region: CASSRDRRTDTQYF. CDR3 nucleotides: TGTGCCAGCAGCCGGGACAGACGCACAGATACGCAGTATTTT. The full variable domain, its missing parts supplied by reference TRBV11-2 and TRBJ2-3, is EAGVAQSPRYKIIEKRQSVAFWCNPISGHATLYWYQQILGQGPKLLIQFQNNGVVDDSQLPKDRFSAERLKGVDSTLKIQPAKLEDSAVYLCASSRDRRTDTQYFGPGTRLTVL.

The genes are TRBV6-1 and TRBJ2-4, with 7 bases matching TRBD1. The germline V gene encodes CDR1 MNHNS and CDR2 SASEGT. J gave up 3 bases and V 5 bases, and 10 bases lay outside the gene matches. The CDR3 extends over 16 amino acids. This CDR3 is CASSKQGPWGKNIQYF. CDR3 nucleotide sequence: TGTGCCAGCAGTAAACAGGGGCCTTGGGGCAAAAACATTCAGTACTTC.

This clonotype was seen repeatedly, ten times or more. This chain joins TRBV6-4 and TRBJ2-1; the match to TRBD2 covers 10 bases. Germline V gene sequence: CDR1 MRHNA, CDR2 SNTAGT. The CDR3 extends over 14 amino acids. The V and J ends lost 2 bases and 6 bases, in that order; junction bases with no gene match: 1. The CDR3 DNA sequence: TGTGCCAGCAGTGACACTAGCGGGGCCAATGAGCAGTTCTTC. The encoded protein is CASSDTSGANEQFF.

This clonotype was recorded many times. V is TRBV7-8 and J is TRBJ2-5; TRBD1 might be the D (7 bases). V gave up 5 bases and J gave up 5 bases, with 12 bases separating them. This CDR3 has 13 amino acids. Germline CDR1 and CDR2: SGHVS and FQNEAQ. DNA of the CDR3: TGTGCCAGCAGCCCGACAGGGAGGGAGACCCAGTACTTC. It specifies CASSPTGRETQYF.

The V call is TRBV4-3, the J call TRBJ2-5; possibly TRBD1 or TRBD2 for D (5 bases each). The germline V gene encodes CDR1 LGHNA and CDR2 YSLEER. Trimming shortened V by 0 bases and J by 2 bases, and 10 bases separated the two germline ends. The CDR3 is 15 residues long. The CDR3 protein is CASSQELGRQETQYF. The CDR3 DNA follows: TGCGCCAGCAGCCAAGAATTGGGACGGCAAGAGACCCAGTACTTC.

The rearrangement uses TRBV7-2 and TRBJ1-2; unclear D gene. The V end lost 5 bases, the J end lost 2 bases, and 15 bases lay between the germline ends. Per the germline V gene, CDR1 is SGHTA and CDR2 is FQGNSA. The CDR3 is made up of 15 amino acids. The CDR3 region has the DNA TGTGCCAGCAGCACACAGCCAGGACTGAACTATGGCTACACCTTC. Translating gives CASSTQPGLNYGYTF.

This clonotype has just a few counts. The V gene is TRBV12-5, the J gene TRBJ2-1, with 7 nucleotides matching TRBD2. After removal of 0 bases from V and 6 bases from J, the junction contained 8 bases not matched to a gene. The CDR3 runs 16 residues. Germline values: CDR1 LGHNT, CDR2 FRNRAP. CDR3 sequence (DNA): TGTGCTAGTGGTTTGGTATTGAGGGAGGGGCCCAATGAGCAGTTCTTC. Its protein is CASGLVLREGPNEQFF. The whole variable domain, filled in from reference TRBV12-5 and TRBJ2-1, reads DARVTQTPRHKVTEMGQEVTMRCQPILGHNTVFWYRQTMMQGLELLAYFRNRAPLDDSGMPKDRFSAEMPDATLATLKIQPSEPRDSAVYFCASGLVLREGPNEQFFGPGTRLTVL.

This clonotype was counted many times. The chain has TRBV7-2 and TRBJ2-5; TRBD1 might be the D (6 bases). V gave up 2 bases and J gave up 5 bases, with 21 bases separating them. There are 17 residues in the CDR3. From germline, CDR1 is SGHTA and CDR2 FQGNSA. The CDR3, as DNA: TGTGCCAGCAGCTTATTAAGCGGACCTGGGGGCGGGGAGACCCAGTACTTC. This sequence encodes CASSLLSGPGGGETQYF.

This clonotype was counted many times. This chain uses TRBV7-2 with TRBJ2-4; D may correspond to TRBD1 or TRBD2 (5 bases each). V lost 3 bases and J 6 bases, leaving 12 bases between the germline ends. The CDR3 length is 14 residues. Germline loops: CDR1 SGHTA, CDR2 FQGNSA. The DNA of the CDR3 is TGTGCCAGCAGCTTTTGGGGGAGAGCAAACATTCAGTACTTC. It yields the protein CASSFWGRANIQYF.

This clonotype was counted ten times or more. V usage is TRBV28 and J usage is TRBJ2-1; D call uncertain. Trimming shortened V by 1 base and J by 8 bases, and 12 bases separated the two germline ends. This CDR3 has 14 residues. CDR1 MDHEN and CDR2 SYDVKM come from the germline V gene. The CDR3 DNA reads TGTGCCAGCAGTTTATTGGCGAGACTGGATGAGCAGTTCTTC. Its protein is CASSLLARLDEQFF.

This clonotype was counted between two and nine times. The chain's CDR3 is CAISESTGWDTEAFF. The CDR3, as DNA: TGTGCCATCAGTGAGTCGACAGGGTGGGACACTGAAGCTTTCTTT. The V and J genes are TRBV10-3 and TRBJ1-1; 7 bases are shared with TRBD1. V lost 0 bases to trimming and J lost 3 bases; unmatched junction nucleotides: 4. Per germline, CDR1 ENHRY and CDR2 SYGVKD. The CDR3 runs to 15 residues.

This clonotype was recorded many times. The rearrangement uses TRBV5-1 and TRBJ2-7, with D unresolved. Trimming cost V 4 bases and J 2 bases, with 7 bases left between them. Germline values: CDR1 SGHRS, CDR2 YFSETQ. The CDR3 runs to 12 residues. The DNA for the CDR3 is TGCGCCAGCAGCGACTCTGCCTACGAGCAGTACTTC. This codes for CASSDSAYEQYF.

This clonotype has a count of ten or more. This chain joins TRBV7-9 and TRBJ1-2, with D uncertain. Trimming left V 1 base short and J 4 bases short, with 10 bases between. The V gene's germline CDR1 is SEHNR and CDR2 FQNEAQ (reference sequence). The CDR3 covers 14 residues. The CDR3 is CASSLDRGSYGYTF. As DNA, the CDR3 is TGTGCCAGCAGCTTAGATCGGGGATCCTATGGCTACACCTTC.

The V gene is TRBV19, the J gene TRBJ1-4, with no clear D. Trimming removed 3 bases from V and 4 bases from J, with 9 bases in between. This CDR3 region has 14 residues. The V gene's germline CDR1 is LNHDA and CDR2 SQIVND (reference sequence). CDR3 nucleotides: TGTGCCAGTAGTATCGGCGGTATTAATGAAAAACTGTTTTTT. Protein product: CASSIGGINEKLFF.

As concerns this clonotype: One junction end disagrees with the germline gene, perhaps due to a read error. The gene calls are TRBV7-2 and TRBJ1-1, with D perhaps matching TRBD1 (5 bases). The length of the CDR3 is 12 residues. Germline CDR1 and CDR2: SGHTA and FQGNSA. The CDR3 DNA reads TGTGCCGGCGGGACCTACCTGGCGGAAGCCTTCTTT. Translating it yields CAGGTYLAEAFF. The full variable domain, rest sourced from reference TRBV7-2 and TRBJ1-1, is GAGVSQSPSNKVTEKGKDVELRCDPISGHTALYWYRQSLGQGLEFLIYFQGNSAPDKSGLPSDRFSAERTGGSVSTLTIQRTQQEDSAVYLCAGGTYLAEAFFGQGTRLTVV.

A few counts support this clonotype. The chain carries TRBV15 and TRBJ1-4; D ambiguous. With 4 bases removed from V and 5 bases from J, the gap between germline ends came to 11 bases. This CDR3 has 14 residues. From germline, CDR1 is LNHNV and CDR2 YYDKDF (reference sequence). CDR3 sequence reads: CATSTQDRNEKLFF. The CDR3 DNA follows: TGTGCCACCAGCACTCAGGACCGGAATGAAAAACTGTTTTTT.

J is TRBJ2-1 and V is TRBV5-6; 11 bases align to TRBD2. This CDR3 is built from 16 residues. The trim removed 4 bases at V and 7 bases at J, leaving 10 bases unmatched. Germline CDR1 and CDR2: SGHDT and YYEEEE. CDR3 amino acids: CASSLTSGRTGNEQFF. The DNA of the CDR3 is TGTGCCAGCAGCCTTACTAGCGGGAGAACTGGGAATGAGCAGTTCTTC. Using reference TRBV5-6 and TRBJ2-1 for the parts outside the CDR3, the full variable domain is DAGVTQSPTHLIKTRGQQVTLRCSPKSGHDTVSWYQQALGQGPQFIFQYYEEEERQRGNFPDRFSGHQFPNYSSELNVNALLLGDSALYLCASSLTSGRTGNEQFFGPGTRLTVL.

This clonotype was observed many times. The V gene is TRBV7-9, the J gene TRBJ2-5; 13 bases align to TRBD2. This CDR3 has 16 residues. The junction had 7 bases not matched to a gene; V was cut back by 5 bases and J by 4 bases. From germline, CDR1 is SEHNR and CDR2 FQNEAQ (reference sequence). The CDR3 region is CASSPGLAGDGETQYF. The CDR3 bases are TGTGCCAGCAGCCCAGGACTAGCGGGAGATGGAGAGACCCAGTACTTC.

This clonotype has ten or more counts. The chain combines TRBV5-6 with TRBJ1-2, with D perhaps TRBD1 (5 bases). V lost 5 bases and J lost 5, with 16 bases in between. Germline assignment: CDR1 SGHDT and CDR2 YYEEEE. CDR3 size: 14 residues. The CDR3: CASSPTRGVYGYTF. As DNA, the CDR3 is TGTGCCAGCAGTCCTACGAGGGGAGTTTATGGCTACACCTTC. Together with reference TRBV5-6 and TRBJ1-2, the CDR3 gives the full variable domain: DAGVTQSPTHLIKTRGQQVTLRCSPKSGHDTVSWYQQALGQGPQFIFQYYEEEERQRGNFPDRFSGHQFPNYSSELNVNALLLGDSALYLCASSPTRGVYGYTFGSGTRLTVV.

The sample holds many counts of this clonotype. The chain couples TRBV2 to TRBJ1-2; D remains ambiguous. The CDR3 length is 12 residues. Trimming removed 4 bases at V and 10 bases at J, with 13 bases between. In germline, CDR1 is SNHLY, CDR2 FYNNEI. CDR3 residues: CASSADQAYYTF. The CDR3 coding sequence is TGTGCCAGCAGTGCCGATCAGGCGTACTACACCTTC.

The chain's CDR3 is CASSELTGSRYGYTF. In nucleotides, the CDR3 is TGTGCCAGCAGTGAACTGACGGGCTCCAGATATGGCTACACCTTC. V is TRBV6-1 and J is TRBJ1-2; D unclear. CDR1 and CDR2 (germline): MNHNS, SASEGT. V gave up 2 bases and J gave up 5 bases, with 15 bases separating them. The CDR3 length is 15 residues.

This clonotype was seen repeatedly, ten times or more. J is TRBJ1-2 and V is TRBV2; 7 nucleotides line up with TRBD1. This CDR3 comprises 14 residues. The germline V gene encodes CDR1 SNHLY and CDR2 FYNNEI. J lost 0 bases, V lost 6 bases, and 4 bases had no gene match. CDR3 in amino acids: CASSRTGANYGYTF. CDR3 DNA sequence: TGTGCCAGCAGCCGAACAGGGGCTAACTATGGCTACACCTTC. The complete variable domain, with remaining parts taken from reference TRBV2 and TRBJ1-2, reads EPEVTQTPSHQVTQMGQEVILRCVPISNHLYFYWYRQILGQKVEFLVSFYNNEISEKSEIFDDQFSVERPDGSNFTLKIRSTKLEDSAMYFCASSRTGANYGYTFGSGTRLTVV.

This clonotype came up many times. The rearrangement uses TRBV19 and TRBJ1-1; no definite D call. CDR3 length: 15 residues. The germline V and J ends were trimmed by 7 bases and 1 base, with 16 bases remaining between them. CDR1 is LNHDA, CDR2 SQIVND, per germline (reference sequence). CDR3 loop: CASTTRLARNTEAFF. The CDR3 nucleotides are TGTGCCAGTACCACAAGGCTCGCTAGGAACACTGAAGCTTTCTTT.

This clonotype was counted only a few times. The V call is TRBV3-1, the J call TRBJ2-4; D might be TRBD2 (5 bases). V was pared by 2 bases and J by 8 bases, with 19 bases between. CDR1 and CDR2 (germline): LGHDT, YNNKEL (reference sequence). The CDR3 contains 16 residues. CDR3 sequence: CASSQRPASAGDIQYF. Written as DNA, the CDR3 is TGTGCCAGCAGCCAACGCCCAGCGTCGGCCGGGGACATTCAGTACTTC.

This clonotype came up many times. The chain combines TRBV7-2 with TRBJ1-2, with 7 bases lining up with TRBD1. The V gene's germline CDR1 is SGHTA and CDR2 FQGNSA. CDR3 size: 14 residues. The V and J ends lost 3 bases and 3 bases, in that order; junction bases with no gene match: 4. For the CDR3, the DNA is TGTGCCAGCAGCTTGACAGGGAGGGACTATGGCTACACCTTC. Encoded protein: CASSLTGRDYGYTF.

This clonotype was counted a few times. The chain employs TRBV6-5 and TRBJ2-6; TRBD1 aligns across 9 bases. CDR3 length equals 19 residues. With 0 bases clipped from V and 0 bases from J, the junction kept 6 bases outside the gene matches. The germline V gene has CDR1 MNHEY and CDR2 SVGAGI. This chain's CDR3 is CASSYSAGTGHSGANVLTF. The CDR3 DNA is TGTGCCAGCAGTTACTCGGCCGGGACAGGGCACTCTGGGGCCAACGTCCTGACTTTC.